This note documents a single TCR beta chain sequence. This specimen belongs to a study of blood T cell repertoires in COVID-19. Study information: The United States, Italy and Spain provided the acute and convalescent COVID-19 samples. T cells, B-cell-depleted T cells, or PBMCs provided the cDNA or gDNA that served as material.

As processed by the authors: Amplification from reference gene primers served as the basis for estimated nucleated cell counts. The assay was immunoSEQ multiplex PCR, and TCRdb's table has in-frame clones only and misses some. That table gives V, J and clone size, and the DNA gave D and trimming. The repertoire holds over 50,000 clones, with roughly three quarters as singletons. Deletions cut 5 bases from V and 4 bases from J, with 11 bases between. From germline, CDR1 is SEHNR and CDR2 FQNEAQ (reference sequence). The CDR3 is made up of 13 amino acids. This rearrangement joins TRBV7-9 to TRBJ1-2; D remains ambiguous. The receptor was isolated from an elderly man with acute or convalescent COVID-19. Sequencing was done on a sample of peripheral blood. Here the CDR3 DNA reads TGTGCCAGCAGCCCCGGGAGTTTCTATGGCTACACCTTC. Its translation: CASSPGSFYGYTF.